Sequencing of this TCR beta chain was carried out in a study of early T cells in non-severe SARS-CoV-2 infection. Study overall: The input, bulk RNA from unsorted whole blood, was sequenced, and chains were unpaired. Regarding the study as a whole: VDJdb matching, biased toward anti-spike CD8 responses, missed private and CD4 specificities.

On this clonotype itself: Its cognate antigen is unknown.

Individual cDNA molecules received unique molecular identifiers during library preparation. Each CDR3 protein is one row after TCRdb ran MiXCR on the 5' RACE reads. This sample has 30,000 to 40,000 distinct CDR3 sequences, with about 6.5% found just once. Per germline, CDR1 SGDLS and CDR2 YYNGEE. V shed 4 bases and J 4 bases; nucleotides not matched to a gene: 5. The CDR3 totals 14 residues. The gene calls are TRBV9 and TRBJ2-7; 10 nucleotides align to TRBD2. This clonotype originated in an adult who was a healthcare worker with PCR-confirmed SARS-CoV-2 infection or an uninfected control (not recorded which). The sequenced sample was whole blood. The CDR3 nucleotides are TGTGCCAGCAGCCCTAGCGGGGGTCCGTACGAGCAGTACTTC. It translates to CASSPSGGPYEQYF.